The 26 T cell receptor beta chains below come from one sample, sequenced in a study of beta chain features in type 1 diabetes (dated by TCRdb to 2017 to 2018). The investigation overall reported the following: Type 1 diabetes patients showed a moderate but significant shortening of TCRB CDR3 length in all four CD4+ subsets.

Libraries came from the immunoSEQ multiplex PCR assay. All of the isolated RNA was reverse transcribed with the High Capacity cDNA Reverse Transcription Kit, so expressed TCRB transcripts were sequenced. TCRdb obtained this table from immuneACCESS and retained in-frame rearrangements with V and J assigned. These tables miss some clones; where compared with another copy, unresolved V genes account for less than half of the shortfall, and the remainder is unexplained. The sample profile shows approximately 150,000 clones; roughly an eighth of them were found once. The ten largest clonotypes hold around 1.2% of the sample. Their cognate antigens are unknown. What was sequenced was central memory CD4+ T cells from blood. Receptors were obtained from a man younger than 35 with type 1 diabetes.

CDR3 DNA sequence: TGCGCCAGCAGCTCCACCTACGAGCAGTACTTC. Translated, it gives CASSSTYEQYF. The rearrangement joins TRBV5-1 to TRBJ2-7; D gene ambiguous. Per germline, CDR1 SGHRS and CDR2 YFSETQ. Deletions cut 3 bases from V and 2 bases from J, with 3 bases between. The CDR3 totals 11 residues.

This clone occurred a few times. This rearrangement joins TRBV5-1 to TRBJ2-1, with TRBD1 matching over 11 bases. From germline, CDR1 is SGHRS and CDR2 YFSETQ. The CDR3 extends over 14 amino acids. V trimming: 0 bases; J trimming: 8 bases; junction bases outside the gene matches: 1. The CDR3 loop is CASSLGTGGHEQFF. CDR3 nucleotide sequence: TGCGCCAGCAGCTTGGGGACAGGGGGCCATGAGCAGTTCTTC.

There are a few counts of this clone. This chain joins TRBV29-1 and TRBJ2-3; no reliable D call. The CDR3 has 13 residues. The V end lost 7 bases, the J end lost 5 bases, and 16 bases lay between the germline ends. Germline-derived CDR1 and CDR2 are SQVTM and ANQGSEA. For the CDR3, the DNA is TGCAGCGGATGGATTAGGGCCGGAGATACGCAGTATTTT. It is translated as CSGWIRAGDTQYF.

This clone was observed a few times. This chain connects TRBV6-1 to TRBJ2-5, with D hard to call. Trimming pared 5 bases from V and 1 base from J, leaving 5 bases between. This CDR3 is built from 12 residues. Per germline, CDR1 MNHNS and CDR2 SASEGT. CDR3 sequence reads: CASSSSQETQYF. Written as DNA, the CDR3 is TGTGCCAGCAGTTCCAGCCAAGAGACCCAGTACTTC.

In this sample, this clone turned up a few times. V and J are TRBV29-1 and TRBJ2-5, with 8 bases aligning to TRBD1. The J call may be mistaken, given a closer DNA end match to TRBJ2-7. The CDR3 loop spans 13 amino acids. Germline loops: CDR1 SQVTM, CDR2 ANQGSEA. This CDR3 reads CSVEGTGTYEQYF. CDR3 in DNA: TGCAGCGTTGAAGGGACAGGGACCTACGAGCAGTACTTC.

At least ten counts were recorded for this clone. The V call is TRBV28, the J call TRBJ2-3; weak D call: TRBD1 (6 bases). V lost 6 bases and J lost 2, with 15 bases in between. There are 15 residues in the CDR3. CDR1 and CDR2 from the germline V gene are MDHEN and SYDVKM. The DNA for the CDR3 is TGTGCCAGCAGCGAGACTGGGGGCACCACAGATACGCAGTATTTT. This gives the protein CASSETGGTTDTQYF.

This clone was seen more than once but under ten times. The chain has TRBV7-7 and TRBJ2-2; either TRBD1 or TRBD2 may supply D (5 bases each). V lost 6 bases to trimming and J lost 4 bases, with 18 bases between them. The CDR3 consists of 16 residues. CDR1 SSHAT and CDR2 FNYEAQ come from the germline V gene (reference sequence). The CDR3 sequence is CASSSPRDLFTGELFF. CDR3 coding DNA: TGTGCCAGCAGTTCCCCCCGGGACCTATTCACCGGGGAGCTGTTTTTT.

The rearrangement links TRBV7-9 to TRBJ1-2; D is ambiguous. Per germline, CDR1 SEHNR and CDR2 FQNEAQ (reference sequence). Trimming took 3 bases from V and 7 from J, leaving 15 bases between them. CDR3 length equals 14 residues. CDR3 nucleotide sequence: TGTGCCAGCAGCTTCGGCAGGTCCCCTGGTGGCTACACCTTC. Protein product: CASSFGRSPGGYTF.

V usage is TRBV5-1 and J usage is TRBJ2-4, with D possibly being TRBD1 or TRBD2 (5 bases each). Trimming cost V 3 bases and J 0 bases, with 13 bases left between them. The germline V gene encodes CDR1 SGHRS and CDR2 YFSETQ. There are 16 residues in the CDR3. The CDR3 sequence: CASSSGREGAKNIQYF. The CDR3 DNA sequence: TGCGCCAGCAGCTCGGGACGGGAAGGAGCCAAAAACATTCAGTACTTC.

This clone has only a few counts. CDR3 loop: CAIGDSDTQYF. The CDR3 DNA follows: TGTGCCATCGGGGATTCAGATACGCAGTATTTT. V gene TRBV10-3 combines with J gene TRBJ2-3; D unresolved. Deletions cut 8 bases from V and 4 bases from J, with 7 bases between. Germline V lookup: CDR1 ENHRY, CDR2 SYGVKD. The CDR3 sequence is 11 residues long.

This clone was seen more than once but under ten times. The CDR3 DNA follows: TGTGCCAGCAGCACGGGCTTGTACACCGGGGAGCTGTTTTTT. Translated: CASSTGLYTGELFF. The chain joins TRBV14 to TRBJ2-2; D is unresolved. Trimming cost V 5 bases and J 3 bases, with 10 bases left between them. The germline CDR1 and CDR2 sequences are SGHDN and FVKESK. This CDR3 is 14 amino acids long.

This clone showed up just a few times. V usage is TRBV5-4 and J usage is TRBJ2-2; 10 nucleotides align to TRBD1. Germline V gene sequence: CDR1 SGHNT, CDR2 YYREEE (reference sequence). The trim removed 6 bases at V and 4 bases at J, leaving 6 bases unmatched. The CDR3 runs to 15 residues. CDR3 nucleotides: TGTGCCAGCACCCGCCGGACAGGGGGCACCGGGGAGCTGTTTTTT. Translating gives CASTRRTGGTGELFF. The full variable domain, in which reference TRBV5-4 and TRBJ2-2 provide the parts outside the CDR3, is ETGVTQSPTHLIKTRGQQVTLRCSSQSGHNTVSWYQQALGQGPQFIFQYYREEENGRGNFPPRFSGLQFPNYSSELNVNALELDDSALYLCASTRRTGGTGELFFGEGSRLTVL.

The chain joins TRBV30 to TRBJ1-5; D is possibly TRBD1 (5 bases). V was cut by 3 bases and J by 4 bases, with 10 bases left in between. The V gene's germline CDR1 is GTSNPN and CDR2 SVGIG (reference sequence). The CDR3 contains 13 residues. In DNA, the CDR3 is TGTGCCTGGAGGGAACAGGTGAATCAGCCCCAGCATTTT. Translated, it gives CAWREQVNQPQHF.

J is TRBJ1-2 and V is TRBV9; perhaps TRBD1 as D (5 bases). V lost 3 bases to trimming and J lost 7 bases, with 7 bases between them. The CDR3 consists of 11 residues. Germline V gene sequence: CDR1 SGDLS, CDR2 YYNGEE. CDR3 sequence (DNA): TGTGCCAGCAGCGGGAGGGGTGGCTACACCTTC. As protein: CASSGRGGYTF.

The chain couples TRBV10-3 to TRBJ2-5; D is unclear. The germline V gene encodes CDR1 ENHRY and CDR2 SYGVKD. Trimming took 0 bases from V and 5 from J, leaving 7 bases between them. The length of the CDR3 is 13 residues. CDR3 amino acids: CAISESTWETQYF. The DNA of the CDR3 is TGTGCCATCAGTGAGTCTACATGGGAGACCCAGTACTTC.

In its sample, this clone was seen a few times. The chain joins TRBV29-1 to TRBJ2-6, with D maybe TRBD2 (5 bases). V lost 7 bases and J 1 base, leaving 11 bases between the germline ends. This CDR3 has 14 amino acids. CDR1 and CDR2 (germline): SQVTM, ANQGSEA. The CDR3 sequence: CSATPGSGANVLTF. CDR3 bases: TGCAGCGCCACGCCGGGGTCTGGGGCCAACGTCCTGACTTTC.

The chain combines TRBV19 with TRBJ2-4, with 11 bases that match TRBD2. The CDR3 is 14 amino acids. V lost 6 bases and J lost 7; bases outside the gene matches: 5. CDR1 and CDR2 (germline): LNHDA, SQIVND (reference sequence). CDR3 sequence reads: CASRPTSGVNIQYF. The DNA of the CDR3 is TGTGCCAGTAGACCGACTAGCGGGGTTAACATTCAGTACTTC.

This clone occurred a few times. The V call is TRBV28, the J call TRBJ2-7; D may be TRBD1 (6 bases). Per germline, CDR1 MDHEN and CDR2 SYDVKM. V was cut by 4 bases and J by 0 bases, with 16 bases left in between. The CDR3 runs to 16 residues. CDR3 amino acids: CASSSPGTLSSYEQYF. The CDR3 DNA reads as TGTGCCAGCAGTTCCCCCGGGACACTTAGCTCCTACGAGCAGTACTTC.

This clone has a handful of counts. J is TRBJ2-7 and V is TRBV7-8, with 7 bases matching TRBD1. Trimming at V came to 5 bases and at J to 1 base, leaving 5 bases not matched to a gene. The CDR3 runs 14 residues. Germline V lookup: CDR1 SGHVS, CDR2 FQNEAQ. CDR3 nucleotides: TGTGCCAGCAGCAAAAGACAGGGATCCTACGAGCAGTACTTC. Translated: CASSKRQGSYEQYF.

In its sample, this clone was seen a few times. The rearrangement links TRBV16 to TRBJ1-2; 7 bases are shared with TRBD1. Looked up from germline, CDR1 is KGHSY and CDR2 is FQNENV. This CDR3 comprises 15 residues. With V trimmed by 0 bases and J by 7 bases, 8 bases remained unmatched. The CDR3 DNA is TGTGCCAGCAGCCAATCCTTCCAGGGGGTGGGTGGCTACACCTTC. Translated: CASSQSFQGVGGYTF.

The sample holds a few counts of this clone. A much larger clone differs by one base, so this may be a read error. V gene TRBV5-4 combines with J gene TRBJ2-3, with D unresolved. The V end lost 2 bases, the J end lost 0 bases, and 4 bases lay between the germline ends. The CDR3 loop spans 13 amino acids. Germline lookup yields CDR1 SGHNT and CDR2 YYREEE (reference sequence). CDR3 in DNA: TGTGCCAGCAGCTTCGGAAGCACAGATACGCAGTATTTT. It codes for CASSFGSTDTQYF.

In this sample, this clone turned up many times. The chain recombines TRBV29-1 with TRBJ2-2; D unclear. CDR1 is SQVTM and CDR2 is ANQGSEA in the germline V gene. V was shortened by 7 bases and J by 4 bases, with 10 bases between the two germline ends. This CDR3 has 12 amino acids. The CDR3 loop is CSAVRSTGELFF. CDR3 in DNA: TGCAGCGCCGTTAGGTCCACCGGGGAGCTGTTTTTT.

CDR3 DNA: TGTGCCAGCAGCCCCTTAGGAGGGGTCAGCACTGAAGCTTTCTTT. Protein sequence: CASSPLGGVSTEAFF. The rearrangement joins TRBV28 to TRBJ1-1; perhaps TRBD1 as D (5 bases). The CDR3 consists of 15 residues. The germline V and J ends were trimmed by 6 bases and 4 bases, with 18 bases remaining between them. In germline, CDR1 is MDHEN, CDR2 SYDVKM. Based on the CDR3 plus reference TRBV28 and TRBJ1-1, the full variable domain is DVKVTQSSRYLVKRTGEKVFLECVQDMDHENMFWYRQDPGLGLRLIYFSYDVKMKEKGDIPEGYSVSREKKERFSLILESASTNQTSMYLCASSPLGGVSTEAFFGQGTRLTVV.

V is TRBV6-5 and J is TRBJ2-7; D may be TRBD2 (7 bases). The CDR3 is 15 residues long. V was trimmed by 2 bases and J by 2 bases, leaving 13 bases between them. Germline values: CDR1 MNHEY, CDR2 SVGAGI. The CDR3 DNA reads TGTGCCAGCAGTTACCTCCGGGGGGCCCCCTACGAGCAGTACTTC. Encoded protein: CASSYLRGAPYEQYF.

J is TRBJ2-7 and V is TRBV6-5; D remains ambiguous. Germline loops: CDR1 MNHEY, CDR2 SVGAGI. This CDR3 is 15 amino acids long. Between the trimmed V and J ends, which lost 7 bases and 2 bases, there was a span of 18 bases. CDR3 region: CASTNGAGGAYEQYF. The CDR3 DNA sequence: TGTGCCAGCACCAACGGAGCCGGTGGGGCCTACGAGCAGTACTTC.

V gene TRBV11-1 combines with J gene TRBJ2-5; D remains ambiguous. CDR1 SGHAT and CDR2 FQDESV come from the germline V gene (reference sequence). V lost 2 bases, J lost 1 base, and 14 bases lay in between. The CDR3 runs to 16 residues. The CDR3, as DNA: TGTGCCAGCAGCTTAATCGCATCTGGCGGCCAAGAGACCCAGTACTTC. Protein sequence: CASSLIASGGQETQYF.